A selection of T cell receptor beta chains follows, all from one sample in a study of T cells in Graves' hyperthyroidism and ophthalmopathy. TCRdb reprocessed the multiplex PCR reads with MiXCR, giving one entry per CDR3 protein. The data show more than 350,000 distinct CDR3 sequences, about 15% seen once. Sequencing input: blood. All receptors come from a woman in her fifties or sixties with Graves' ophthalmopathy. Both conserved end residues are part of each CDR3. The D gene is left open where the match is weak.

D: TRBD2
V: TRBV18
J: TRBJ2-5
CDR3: CASTTVGGPSEETQYF

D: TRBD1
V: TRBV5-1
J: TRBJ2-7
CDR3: CASSLEGGKYEQYF

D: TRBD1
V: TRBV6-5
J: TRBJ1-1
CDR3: CASSYSTGAGTEAFF

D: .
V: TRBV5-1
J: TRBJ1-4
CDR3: CASSLMGSNEKLFF

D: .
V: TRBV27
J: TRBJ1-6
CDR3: CASSFGVSSYNSPLHF

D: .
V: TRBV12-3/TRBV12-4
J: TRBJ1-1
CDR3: CASSLAGTGGANTEAFF

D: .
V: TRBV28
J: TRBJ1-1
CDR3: CASSLAGGGRVRNGEAFF

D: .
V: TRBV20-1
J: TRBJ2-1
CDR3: CSASSREQFF

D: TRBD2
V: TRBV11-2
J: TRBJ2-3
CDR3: CASSLASGSGTDTQYF

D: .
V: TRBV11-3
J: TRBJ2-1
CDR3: CASSLGLDDEQFF

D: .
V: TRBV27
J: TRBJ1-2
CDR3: CASSFRGGDGYTF

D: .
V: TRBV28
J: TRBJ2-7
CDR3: CASSQPYRVFGYEQYF

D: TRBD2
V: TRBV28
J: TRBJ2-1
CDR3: CASSLAAGGTYNEQFF

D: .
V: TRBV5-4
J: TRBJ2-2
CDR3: CASSLVLEGSGELFF

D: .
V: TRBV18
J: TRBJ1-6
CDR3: CASSPPPNSYNSPLHF